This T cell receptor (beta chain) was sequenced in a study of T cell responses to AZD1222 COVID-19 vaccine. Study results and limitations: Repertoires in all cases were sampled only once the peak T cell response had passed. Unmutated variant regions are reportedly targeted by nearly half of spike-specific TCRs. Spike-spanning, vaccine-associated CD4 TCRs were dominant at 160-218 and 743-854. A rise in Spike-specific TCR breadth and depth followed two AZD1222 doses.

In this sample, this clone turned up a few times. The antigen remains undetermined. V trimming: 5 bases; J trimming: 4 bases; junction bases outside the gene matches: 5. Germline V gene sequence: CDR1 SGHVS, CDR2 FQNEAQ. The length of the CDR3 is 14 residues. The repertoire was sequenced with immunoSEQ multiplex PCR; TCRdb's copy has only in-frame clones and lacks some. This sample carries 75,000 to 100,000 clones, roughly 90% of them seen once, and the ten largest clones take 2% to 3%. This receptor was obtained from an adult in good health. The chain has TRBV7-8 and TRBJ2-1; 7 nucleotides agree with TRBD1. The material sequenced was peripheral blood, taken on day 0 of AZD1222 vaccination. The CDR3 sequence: CASSKGQRYNEQFF. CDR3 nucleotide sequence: TGTGCCAGCAGCAAGGGACAGCGTTACAATGAGCAGTTCTTC.